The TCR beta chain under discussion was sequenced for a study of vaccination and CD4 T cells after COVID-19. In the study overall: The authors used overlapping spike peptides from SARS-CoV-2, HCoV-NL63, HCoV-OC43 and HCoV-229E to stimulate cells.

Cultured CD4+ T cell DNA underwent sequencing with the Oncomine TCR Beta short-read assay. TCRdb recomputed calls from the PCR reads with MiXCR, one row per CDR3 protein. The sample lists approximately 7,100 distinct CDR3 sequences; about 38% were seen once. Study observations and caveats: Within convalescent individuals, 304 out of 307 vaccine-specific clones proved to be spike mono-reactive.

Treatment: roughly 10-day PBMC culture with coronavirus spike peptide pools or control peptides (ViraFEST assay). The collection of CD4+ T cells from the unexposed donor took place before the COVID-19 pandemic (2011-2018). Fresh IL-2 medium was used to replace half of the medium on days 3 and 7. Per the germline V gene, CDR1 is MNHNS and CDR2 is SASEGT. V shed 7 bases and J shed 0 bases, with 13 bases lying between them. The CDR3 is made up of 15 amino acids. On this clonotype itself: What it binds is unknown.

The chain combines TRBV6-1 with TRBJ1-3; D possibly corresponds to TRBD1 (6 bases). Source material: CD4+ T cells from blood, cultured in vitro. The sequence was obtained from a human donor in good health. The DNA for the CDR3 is TGTGCCAGCAACGGGGGGCCACCCTCTGGAAACACCATATATTTT. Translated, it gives CASNGGPPSGNTIYF.